This paragraph reports one T cell receptor (beta chain). The entry originates in a study of blood T cell repertoires in COVID-19. Some clones are missing from TCRdb's copy, which holds only in-frame ones; the method was immunoSEQ multiplex PCR. The sample lists 650,000 to 800,000 clones; approximately 90% were seen once. The sample comprised peripheral blood. This receptor was identified in a woman aged 18-30 years with acute or convalescent COVID-19.

In DNA form, the CDR3 reads TGTGCCAGCAGCCCCAACCCTTTACAGGGCCTTGAAGCTTTCTTT. Protein: CASSPNPLQGLEAFF. The J gene is TRBJ1-1, the V gene TRBV9; maybe TRBD1 (6 bases). The CDR3 contains 15 residues. Germline CDR1 and CDR2: SGDLS and YYNGEE. The V and J ends lost 4 bases and 7 bases respectively, with 20 bases between them.